Presented here are 3 T cell receptor beta chains from one specimen sequenced in a study of T-cell reconstitution after alpha-beta-depleted transplantation in children. Unique molecular identifiers were incorporated during preparation of the TCRbeta library. TCRdb re-derived calls from the PCR reads in MiXCR, one entry per CDR3 protein. The sample consists of 230,000 or so distinct CDR3 sequences, about 12% of them appearing once. This sample comprised PBMCs from the stem cell graft donor, obtained from the stem cell graft. The receptors here all came from a human donor who donated a stem cell graft to a child with acute lymphoblastic leukemia.

This clonotype was seen many times. The V and J genes are TRBV6-1 and TRBJ1-2, with 7 positions matching TRBD1. With V trimmed by 8 bases and J by 4 bases, 10 bases remained unmatched. Germline lookup yields CDR1 MNHNS and CDR2 SASEGT. CDR3 length: 14 residues. CDR3 sequence (DNA): TGTGCCAGCTTTAGGACAGGACGTTTCTATGGCTACACCTTC. Its translation: CASFRTGRFYGYTF.

At least ten counts were recorded for this clonotype. CDR3 coding DNA: TGCGCCAGCAGCGGGGACAGTTTCGACGAGCAGTACTTC. Translated: CASSGDSFDEQYF. This sequence joins TRBV5-1 and TRBJ2-7; 7 nucleotides agree with TRBD1. J was trimmed by 5 bases and V by 4 bases; bases with no gene match: 6. Germline V CDR1 and CDR2: SGHRS, YFSETQ. This CDR3 spans 13 amino acids.

This chain links TRBV30 with TRBJ1-5; unclear D gene. There are 13 residues in the CDR3. With 5 bases removed from V and 0 bases from J, the gap between germline ends came to 8 bases. Germline CDR1 is GTSNPN and CDR2 is SVGIG (reference sequence). The CDR3 loop is CAWAGSSNQPQHF. CDR3 nucleotide sequence: TGTGCCTGGGCGGGGAGTAGCAATCAGCCCCAGCATTTT.